Shown below are 24 T cell receptor beta chains from a single sample sequenced in a study of T cell responses to AZD1222 COVID-19 vaccine. The protocol was immunoSEQ multiplex PCR, while the TCRdb copy is restricted to in-frame clones and leaves out a portion. The sample consists of 53,000 or so clones, approximately 84% of them appearing once. This sample comprised peripheral blood, obtained on day 0 of AZD1222 vaccination. The origin of the receptors is an adult in good health.

The chain combines TRBV6-4 with TRBJ2-1; 11 nucleotides match TRBD2. Germline lookup yields CDR1 MRHNA and CDR2 SNTAGT. The length of the CDR3 is 16 residues. J was trimmed by 11 bases and V by 4 bases; bases with no gene match: 13. This CDR3 reads CASSVVLAGEMEQQFF. CDR3 sequence (DNA): TGTGCCAGCAGTGTCGTACTAGCGGGAGAAATGGAGCAGCAGTTCTTC.

About this clone: Given a far larger clone just one base away, this is likely a sequencing read error. Other DNA sequences in this specimen translate into the identical CDR3. The V gene is TRBV4-2, the J gene TRBJ1-6, with unresolved D. There are 13 residues in the CDR3. Germline V gives CDR1 LGHNA, CDR2 YNFKEQ. Trimming took off 1 base at V and 10 bases at J, with 8 bases between the two ends. The DNA for the CDR3 is TGTGCCAGCAGCCAAGGAGGAGACTCACCCCTCCACTTT. It encodes CASSQGGDSPLHF.

A few counts support this clone. The chain joins TRBV11-2 to TRBJ1-1, with D uncertain. Germline V gene sequence: CDR1 SGHAT, CDR2 FQNNGV. The CDR3 runs 11 residues. V shed 4 bases and J shed 11 bases, with 11 bases lying between them. The DNA for the CDR3 is TGTGCCAGCAGCTCCGGGTTTGAGGCTTTCTTT. This translates into CASSSGFEAFF.

J is TRBJ1-5 and V is TRBV6-2 or TRBV6-3; D remains unclear. Germline V gives CDR1 MNHEY, CDR2 SVGEGT. The V and J ends lost 4 bases and 4 bases respectively, with 8 bases between them. This CDR3 contains 13 residues. For the CDR3, the DNA is TGTGCCAGCAGTTTACGAGGGAATCAGCCCCAGCATTTT. Translation gives CASSLRGNQPQHF.

This clone showed up just once. The chain combines TRBV29-1 with TRBJ2-5; weak D call: TRBD2 (6 bases). V was pared by 1 base and J by 1 base, with 10 bases between. CDR1 and CDR2 (germline): SQVTM, ANQGSEA. CDR3 size: 14 residues. CDR3 in DNA: TGCAGCGTTGAAGGGCAGGGAGGCCAAGAGACCCAGTACTTC. It codes for CSVEGQGGQETQYF.

This CDR3 reads CASSQFTGLWGDTEAFF. In DNA, the CDR3 is TGTGCCAGCAGCCAGTTCACAGGCCTCTGGGGGGACACTGAAGCTTTCTTT. J is TRBJ1-1 and V is TRBV5-4; D is perhaps TRBD1 (5 bases). In germline, CDR1 is SGHNT, CDR2 YYREEE (reference sequence). The CDR3 spans 17 residues. The germline V and J ends were trimmed by 4 bases and 3 bases, with 22 bases remaining between them.

As concerns this clone: The junction does not match germline at one end; this may be a read error. CDR3 DNA: TGTGCCAGCAGCTTATTGGGACTGGTTCCGTATAATTCACCCCTCCACTTT. Encoded protein: CASSLLGLVPYNSPLHF. The V call is TRBV28, the J call TRBJ1-6, with D possibly matching TRBD1 (5 bases). Germline-derived CDR1 and CDR2 are MDHEN and SYDVKM. This CDR3 is 17 amino acids long.

The gene calls are TRBV24-1 and TRBJ2-5; the match to TRBD1 covers 7 bases. Germline lookup yields CDR1 KGHDR and CDR2 SFDVKD. The CDR3 sequence is 15 residues long. The trim removed 0 bases at V and 3 bases at J, leaving 3 bases unmatched. DNA for the CDR3: TGTGCCACCAGTGATTTGTCCGGACAGGAAGAGACCCAGTACTTC. Amino acid sequence: CATSDLSGQEETQYF.

The chain uses TRBV11-3 and TRBJ1-2, with 8 bases matching TRBD1. The CDR3 has 14 amino acids. Germline CDR1 SGHNT, CDR2 YENEEA. V gave up 10 bases and J gave up 7 bases; unmatched junction bases: 14. Here the CDR3 DNA reads TGTGCCATCGGGGGTCCAGACAGGGGTGCTGGCTACACCTTC. This translates into CAIGGPDRGAGYTF.

The chain carries TRBV3-1 (or the pseudogene TRBV3-2) and TRBJ2-7; D gene ambiguous. Trimming shortened V by 0 bases and J by 6 bases, and 6 bases separated the two germline ends. The CDR3 length is 12 residues. Germline CDR1 LGHDT, CDR2 YNNKEL (reference sequence). CDR3 sequence (DNA): TGTGCCAGCAGCCAAGATTTGAGCGAGCAGTACTTC. Translated: CASSQDLSEQYF.

The gene calls are TRBV7-2 and TRBJ2-3, with D possibly TRBD2 on 6 matching bases. The CDR3 is 14 residues long. Germline-derived CDR1 and CDR2 are SGHTA and FQGNSA. The V end lost 5 bases, the J end lost 4 bases, and 13 bases lay between the germline ends. CDR3 sequence: CASSPRLVPDTQYF. CDR3 sequence (DNA): TGTGCCAGCAGCCCCCGACTAGTGCCAGATACGCAGTATTTT.

This rearrangement joins TRBV25-1 to TRBJ1-2; perhaps TRBD1 as D (6 bases). This CDR3 spans 12 amino acids. The V gene lost 4 bases and the J gene lost 4 bases, with 7 bases spanning the gap. The V gene's germline CDR1 is MGHDK and CDR2 SYGVNS. In DNA form, the CDR3 reads TGTGCCAGCAGTGGGACAGTCTATGGCTACACCTTC. Protein sequence: CASSGTVYGYTF.

The chain has TRBV4-2 and TRBJ1-5, with 7 positions matching TRBD1. Germline CDR1 LGHNA, CDR2 YNFKEQ. Trimming took 1 base from V and 0 from J; bases not matched to a gene: 3. This CDR3 contains 16 residues. CDR3 amino acids: CASSQGQGYSNQPQHF. Here the CDR3 DNA reads TGTGCCAGCAGCCAAGGACAGGGATATAGCAATCAGCCCCAGCATTTT.

The chain recombines TRBV6-5 with TRBJ1-1; 8 bases fit TRBD1. The CDR3 has 14 amino acids. Germline CDR1 reads MNHEY; CDR2 reads SVGAGI. Unmatched junction bases numbered 8, after V lost 7 bases and J lost 4 bases. CDR3 DNA sequence: TGTGCCAGCAATCCAGGGGGCGCAAGCACTGAAGCTTTCTTT. Protein: CASNPGGASTEAFF.

Written as DNA, the CDR3 is TGTGCCATCAGTGAGCCCCGACTCTATGGCTACACCTTC. This encodes CAISEPRLYGYTF. The chain carries TRBV10-3 and TRBJ1-2; D is uncertain. Germline CDR1 is ENHRY and CDR2 is SYGVKD. The CDR3 is 13 amino acids. The V and J ends lost 2 bases and 4 bases respectively, with 8 bases between them.

This clone was detected once. The genes are TRBV5-6 and TRBJ1-6, with D unresolved. Germline-derived CDR1 and CDR2 are SGHDT and YYEEEE. V lost 4 bases and J lost 1, with 9 bases in between. This CDR3 has 15 residues. The CDR3 reads CASSARKSYNSPLHF. The CDR3, as DNA: TGTGCCAGCAGCGCACGAAAGTCCTATAATTCACCCCTCCACTTT.

The chain is built from TRBV28 and TRBJ1-2; D possibly corresponds to TRBD1 (6 bases). Germline CDR1 is MDHEN and CDR2 is SYDVKM. Trimming shortened V by 5 bases and J by 4 bases, and 14 bases separated the two germline ends. This CDR3 contains 14 residues. CDR3 nucleotides: TGTGCCAGCAGTACCGGACAGACCGCCTATGGCTACACCTTC. Translation: CASSTGQTAYGYTF.

V is TRBV14 and J is TRBJ1-1; TRBD1 might be the D (6 bases). The CDR3 contains 12 residues. The germline V gene encodes CDR1 SGHDN and CDR2 FVKESK. V dropped 1 base and J dropped 10 bases, with 10 bases sitting between them. The CDR3 DNA reads TGTGCCAGCAGCCAAGTTGGGACAAGAGCTTTCTTT. It translates to CASSQVGTRAFF.

V and J are TRBV9 and TRBJ2-1; D gene ambiguous. CDR3 length equals 15 residues. The V end was cut by 3 bases, the J end by 2 bases, with 12 bases between. CDR1 and CDR2 from the germline V gene are SGDLS and YYNGEE. In DNA form, the CDR3 reads TGTGCCAGCAGCGGCCAGAGTCGGGCCTACAATGAGCAGTTCTTC. This sequence encodes CASSGQSRAYNEQFF.

The chain employs TRBV7-2 and TRBJ2-7; maybe TRBD2 (5 bases). V lost 4 bases, J lost 0 bases, and 10 bases lay in between. This CDR3 contains 14 residues. Germline V lookup: CDR1 SGHTA, CDR2 FQGNSA. The CDR3 region is CASSSYGISYEQYF. In nucleotides, the CDR3 is TGTGCCAGCAGCTCATACGGGATCTCCTACGAGCAGTACTTC.

The chain recombines TRBV19 with TRBJ1-2; no clear D. Per the germline V gene, CDR1 is LNHDA and CDR2 is SQIVND (reference sequence). The CDR3 runs to 14 residues. Trimming shortened V by 6 bases and J by 0 bases, and 11 bases separated the two germline ends. The CDR3 bases are TGTGCCAGTAGCCCCAACGGGCCTAACTATGGCTACACCTTC. Its protein product is CASSPNGPNYGYTF.

This clone is hyperexpanded within its sample. The chain recombines TRBV7-9 with TRBJ1-5; D is ambiguous. Germline CDR1 is SEHNR and CDR2 is FQNEAQ (reference sequence). Deletions cut 5 bases from V and 0 bases from J, with 11 bases between. The length of the CDR3 is 15 residues. For the CDR3, the DNA is TGTGCCAGCAGCCCCCCAGGCGTTAGCAATCAGCCCCAGCATTTT. It codes for CASSPPGVSNQPQHF.

V usage is TRBV25-1 and J usage is TRBJ2-5; D is undetermined. Germline V gene lookup returns CDR1 MGHDK and CDR2 SYGVNS. V was clipped by 2 bases and J by 1 base, with 8 bases between them. The CDR3 covers 14 residues. CDR3 loop: CASSEAVPQETQYF. The CDR3 DNA follows: TGTGCCAGCAGTGAAGCCGTACCCCAAGAGACCCAGTACTTC.

The chain uses TRBV11-2 and TRBJ2-1; D tentatively fits TRBD1 or TRBD2 (5 bases each). CDR3 length: 17 amino acids. V lost 1 base and J 8 bases, leaving 21 bases between the germline ends. Per the germline V gene, CDR1 is SGHAT and CDR2 is FQNNGV. CDR3: CASSLGSWGRDGDEQFF. As DNA, the CDR3 is TGTGCCAGCAGCTTAGGGAGCTGGGGACGAGATGGGGATGAGCAGTTCTTC. The full variable domain, its missing parts supplied by reference TRBV11-2 and TRBJ2-1, is EAGVAQSPRYKIIEKRQSVAFWCNPISGHATLYWYQQILGQGPKLLIQFQNNGVVDDSQLPKDRFSAERLKGVDSTLKIQPAKLEDSAVYLCASSLGSWGRDGDEQFFGPGTRLTVL.